The 17 T cell receptor beta chains in this list originate from one sample, sequenced in a study of post-analysis software for immune sequencing data. For these TCRs, the target antigens are not known. Study-wide results and caveats: Five TRBV segments (TRBV5-6, TRBV5-1 and TRBV20-1 among them) occurred more frequently in patients than in controls.

Unique molecular identifiers were built into the TCR beta cDNA libraries. TCRdb reprocessed the PCR reads with MiXCR, giving one entry per CDR3 protein. Among 750,000 to 900,000 distinct CDR3 sequences listed, under 60% were seen once. The sample comprised blood. The receptor source for this set is a girl aged 5-17 years with multiple sclerosis.

The rearrangement uses TRBV6-2 or TRBV6-3 and TRBJ2-3, with 9 bases matching TRBD1. CDR1 is MNHEY, CDR2 SVGEGT, per germline. V lost 0 bases, J lost 6 bases, and 7 bases stayed unmatched. The CDR3 runs 16 residues. CDR3 in amino acids: CASSYSMDRGMDTQYF. For the CDR3, the DNA is TGTGCCAGCAGTTACTCGATGGACAGGGGCATGGATACGCAGTATTTT.

The CDR3: CASSYSPDSRWGYTF. The CDR3 nucleotides are TGTGCCAGCAGTTACTCGCCCGACAGCCGGTGGGGCTACACCTTC. V is TRBV6-6 and J is TRBJ1-2; D may be TRBD1 (5 bases). The CDR3 spans 15 residues. Germline CDR1 reads MNHNY; CDR2 reads SVGAGI (reference sequence). Trimming pared 0 bases from V and 8 bases from J, leaving 16 bases between.

This chain uses TRBV29-1 with TRBJ1-1, with D tentatively TRBD1 (5 bases). CDR3 length: 13 amino acids. V lost 6 bases, J lost 6 bases, and 17 bases lay in between. Germline CDR1 and CDR2: SQVTM and ANQGSEA. CDR3 sequence: CSVADSGEAEAFF. The CDR3 nucleotides are TGCAGCGTCGCCGACTCGGGGGAGGCTGAAGCTTTCTTT.

The V and J genes are TRBV7-8 and TRBJ1-2; a weak D match, TRBD1 (5 bases). Germline CDR1 reads SGHVS; CDR2 reads FQNEAQ. The CDR3 is 18 residues long. The V and J ends lost 1 base and 8 bases respectively, with 26 bases between them. This CDR3 is CASSLDHVSGYRWLGYTF. The CDR3 DNA reads as TGTGCCAGCAGCTTAGACCATGTTTCAGGGTACCGGTGGCTGGGCTACACCTTC.

This clonotype was counted between two and nine times. The chain couples TRBV5-5 to TRBJ2-5; D gene ambiguous. The V and J ends lost 2 bases and 4 bases respectively, with 12 bases between them. Germline V gene data show CDR1 as SGHKS and CDR2 as YYEKEE (reference sequence). This CDR3 spans 14 amino acids. The DNA for the CDR3 is TGTGCCAGCAGCTTTATGGGCAATCGAGAGACCCAGTACTTC. It specifies CASSFMGNRETQYF.

This clonotype occurred a few times. J is TRBJ2-6 and V is TRBV6-2 or TRBV6-3; TRBD1 matches 8 bases. From germline, CDR1 is MNHEY and CDR2 SVGEGT. CDR3 length: 19 amino acids. After removal of 7 bases from V and 0 bases from J, the junction contained 14 bases not matched to a gene. This CDR3 reads CASISSSGQAPSGANVLTF. The CDR3 DNA is TGTGCCAGCATTTCGAGTTCGGGACAGGCCCCCTCTGGGGCCAACGTCCTGACTTTC.

The sample holds one count of this clonotype. The chain employs TRBV4-2 and TRBJ2-1; tentative D call: TRBD2 (5 bases). V was trimmed by 0 bases and J by 8 bases, leaving 8 bases between them. CDR3 length equals 13 residues. CDR1 is LGHNA, CDR2 YNFKEQ, per germline. The CDR3 loop reads CASSQETGDEQFF. The CDR3 DNA sequence: TGTGCCAGCAGCCAAGAGACCGGGGATGAGCAGTTCTTC.

This clonotype was seen a few times. V is TRBV29-1 and J is TRBJ1-2; D perhaps matches TRBD1 (6 bases). Germline lookup yields CDR1 SQVTM and CDR2 ANQGSEA. The V gene lost 7 bases and the J gene lost 5 bases, with 11 bases spanning the gap. CDR3 size: 11 residues. This CDR3 reads CSGTEKYGYTF. CDR3 sequence (DNA): TGCAGCGGGACAGAAAAGTATGGCTACACCTTC.

The genes are TRBV27 and TRBJ2-7; 11 bases are shared with TRBD2. CDR1 is MNHEY and CDR2 is SMNVEV in the germline V gene (reference sequence). Losses at the gene ends were 2 bases for V and 3 bases for J; bases not matched to a gene: 6. The CDR3 length is 16 residues. CDR3 loop: CASSLTSGRRDYEQYF. The CDR3 DNA is TGTGCCAGCAGTTTAACTAGCGGGAGACGGGACTACGAGCAGTACTTC.

This rearrangement joins TRBV27 to TRBJ2-3; the D gene is possibly TRBD1 (7 bases). CDR1 and CDR2 (germline): MNHEY, SMNVEV (reference sequence). The CDR3 is made up of 14 amino acids. Between the trimmed V and J ends, which lost 3 bases and 3 bases, there was a span of 10 bases. The CDR3 loop is CASSFQGGTDTQYF. CDR3 in DNA: TGTGCCAGCAGTTTCCAGGGGGGAACAGATACGCAGTATTTT.

In its sample, this clonotype was seen a few times. V usage is TRBV7-9 and J usage is TRBJ2-1; a weak D match, TRBD2 (6 bases). Germline V gives CDR1 SEHNR, CDR2 FQNEAQ (reference sequence). The ends were cut back, 5 bases at V and 11 bases at J, with 22 bases in the middle. CDR3 length: 15 amino acids. CDR3 nucleotides: TGTGCCAGCAGCCAAGCCCGGGACTTGAGCCGTCAGCAGTTCTTC. This translates into CASSQARDLSRQQFF.

The rearrangement links TRBV5-6 to TRBJ2-1; D not resolved. Germline assignment: CDR1 SGHDT and CDR2 YYEEEE. Trimming removed 0 bases from V and 9 bases from J, with 10 bases in between. The CDR3 is 13 amino acids. CDR3 protein: CASSLGHPSEQFF. In nucleotides, the CDR3 is TGTGCCAGCAGCTTGGGGCATCCGAGTGAGCAGTTCTTC.

This clonotype was seen a few times. At one end the junction does not follow the germline gene, possibly because of a read error. The rearrangement links TRBV5-6 to TRBJ2-2; D may be TRBD1 (5 bases). Germline assignment: CDR1 SGHDT and CDR2 YYEEEE. The CDR3 is 12 residues long. The CDR3 reads CASSLGLGELFF. The CDR3 DNA is TGTGCCAGCAGTTTGGGGCTCGGGGAGCTGTTTTTT.

This chain uses TRBV6-5 with TRBJ2-5, with D possibly matching TRBD1 (6 bases). The end of the DNA fits TRBJ2-7 better, so the J call may be wrong. Germline V CDR1 and CDR2: MNHEY, SVGAGI. This CDR3 is 13 amino acids long. The CDR3 protein is CASSRDIDYEQYF. CDR3 in DNA: TGTGCCAGCTCCCGGGACATTGACTACGAGCAGTACTTC.

In the case of this clonotype: The CDR3 does not close with the conserved phenylalanine or tryptophan, likely indicating a read error. The chain's CDR3 is CASSGTANEKLFV. The CDR3 bases are TGTGCCAGCAGTGGGACAGCTAATGAAAAACTGTTTGTT. V usage is TRBV2 and J usage is TRBJ1-4, with TRBD1 as a possible D gene (6 bases). V lost 4 bases, J lost 3 bases, and 6 bases lay in between. This CDR3 region has 13 residues. Looked up from germline, CDR1 is SNHLY and CDR2 is FYNNEI.

For this clonotype: This clone may be a read error of a much larger clone one base away. The J gene is TRBJ2-1, the V gene TRBV7-2, with D possibly TRBD1 on 5 matching bases. Looked up from germline, CDR1 is SGHTA and CDR2 is FQGNSA. V lost 5 bases, J lost 13 bases, and 24 bases lay in between. The CDR3 totals 15 residues. CDR3 nucleotides: TGTGCCAGCAGCCCGGGCGACAGCTACCAAGAGACCCAGTTCTTC. Protein: CASSPGDSYQETQFF.

The CDR3 region is CASSLRQGNPADTQYF. The DNA for the CDR3 is TGTGCCAGCAGCTTAAGACAGGGGAATCCAGCAGATACGCAGTATTTT. The chain couples TRBV7-3 to TRBJ2-3; 8 bases line up with TRBD1. With V trimmed by 1 base and J by 4 bases, 7 bases remained unmatched. CDR3 length: 16 amino acids. The V gene's germline CDR1 is SGHTA and CDR2 FQGTGA.